This is a list of T cell receptor beta chains from one sample in a study of shared clonotypes between healthy human individuals. TCRdb's copy holds only in-frame clones and misses some; the assay was immunoSEQ multiplex PCR. The profile shows 1.5 million to 2.5 million clones, about 95% of them singletons. Sequenced material: naive CD8+ T cells sorted from blood. The source of these receptors is a man between 18 and 29 years old in good health. CDR3s include the opening cysteine and the closing phenylalanine or tryptophan.

TRBV19	TRBJ1-5	CASTPGGFGNQPQHF
TRBV6-5	TRBJ1-5	CASGNRGRNQPQHF
TRBV5-4	TRBJ2-7	CASSQSWDRGYEQYF
TRBV5-6	TRBJ1-6	CASSLMLNSPLHF
TRBV4-1	TRBJ2-5	CASSWDRASETQYF
TRBV2	TRBJ1-4	CASRAEGDVEKLFF
TRBV5-1	TRBJ2-1	CASSLTQIGLAGANEQFF
TRBV27	TRBJ2-7	CASSFSSGAWPYEQYF
TRBV14	TRBJ2-7	CASSFSSYEQYF
TRBV5-6	TRBJ2-7	CASSLAAFGEQYF
TRBV5-3	TRBJ1-2	CARNLDIGSDYGYTF
TRBV28	TRBJ1-5	CASSLINQPQHF
TRBV5-6	TRBJ1-2	CASSYLESRGYTF
TRBV27	TRBJ1-1	CASSLGAEMNTEAFF
TRBV6-5	TRBJ2-7	CASSYSRTAYEQYF
TRBV7-9	TRBJ2-2	CASSLSGSRAGELFF
TRBV27	TRBJ2-1	CASRLEGVGTGSNEQFF
TRBV5-1	TRBJ2-7	CASSSRQGLYEQYF
TRBV5-3	TRBJ2-5	CARKGEETQYF
TRBV5-1	TRBJ1-2	CASGNSSNYGYTF